Included here is one T cell receptor beta chain sequence, with context. The antigen is undetermined. This may be a read error, as it is one base from a much larger clone. This sample stems from a study of tumor and adjacent non-tumor tissue in lung cancer. For the study at large: Histology: under 15 adenocarcinoma, a couple of squamous cell carcinoma, 1 small cell lung cancer.

This sample's RNA came from whole unsorted tissue. General observations from the study: TCR diversity was significantly greater in tumor than normal lung tissue. Tumor repertoires had a smaller top 100 clone share than normal lung.

TCRbeta libraries were built with three rounds of nested PCR, modified from ARM-PCR. MiXCR was run by TCRdb on the multiplex PCR reads, yielding one entry per CDR3 protein. Among about 75,000 distinct CDR3 sequences listed, around 77% were seen once. Sequenced input: lung tumor tissue. This sequence was found in a woman aged 45-65 years with non-small cell lung cancer.

The CDR3 is CATTGGQGEQFF. The CDR3 coding sequence is TGTGCCACCACAGGGGGACAGGGTGAGCAGTTCTTC. The chain links TRBV28 to TRBJ2-1, with 9 bases lining up with TRBD1. Germline V lookup: CDR1 MDHEN, CDR2 SYDVKM. The CDR3 consists of 12 residues. V lost 10 bases, J lost 9 bases, and 7 bases stayed unmatched.